The 10 T cell receptor beta chains below come from one sample, sequenced in a study of blood T cell repertoires in COVID-19. The repertoire was sequenced with immunoSEQ multiplex PCR; TCRdb's copy has only in-frame clones and lacks some. Of around 170,000 clones in the sample, 80% to 90% were seen once. The sequenced sample consisted of PBMCs or T cells enriched from blood (not recorded which). All receptors derive from a woman under 30 who had recovered from COVID-19.

The genes are TRBV5-1 and TRBJ2-7; tentatively, D is TRBD1 (6 bases). V shed 4 bases and J shed 2 bases, with 13 bases lying between them. Germline lookup yields CDR1 SGHRS and CDR2 YFSETQ. The CDR3 loop spans 14 amino acids. The CDR3 region is CASSAGTLAYEQYF. In DNA, the CDR3 is TGCGCCAGCAGCGCCGGGACATTGGCCTACGAGCAGTACTTC.

The rearrangement uses TRBV14 and TRBJ1-5, with TRBD1 as a possible D gene (6 bases). There are 18 residues in the CDR3. From germline, CDR1 is SGHDN and CDR2 FVKESK. Trimming cost V 0 bases and J 0 bases, with 15 bases left between them. The CDR3 protein is CASSQELRTAYSNQPQHF. The CDR3 DNA follows: TGTGCCAGCAGCCAAGAGCTTCGGACAGCATATAGCAATCAGCCCCAGCATTTT.

The chain uses TRBV6-5 and TRBJ1-6; a weak D match, TRBD1 (5 bases). The V end lost 5 bases, the J end lost 8 bases, and 10 bases lay between the germline ends. Germline V gene sequence: CDR1 MNHEY, CDR2 SVGAGI. This CDR3 is built from 13 residues. The CDR3 spells CASSNPTDSPLHF. The DNA for the CDR3 is TGTGCCAGCAGTAACCCGACAGATTCACCCCTCCACTTT.

The chain recombines TRBV2 with TRBJ1-2; 8 bases line up with TRBD1. CDR3 length: 16 residues. The V gene's germline CDR1 is SNHLY and CDR2 FYNNEI. The V gene end was trimmed by 7 bases and the J gene end by 7 bases; junction bases not matched to a gene: 17. CDR3 in amino acids: CASTRPWERQGSGYTF. The CDR3 DNA follows: TGTGCCAGCACCCGTCCGTGGGAGCGACAGGGGAGTGGCTACACCTTC.

The chain links TRBV10-1 to TRBJ1-1; 7 nucleotides agree with TRBD1. Trimming cost V 6 bases and J 1 base; bases outside gene matches: 5. Germline CDR1 WNHNN, CDR2 SYGVQD (reference sequence). The length of the CDR3 is 14 residues. The CDR3 coding sequence is TGCGCCAGCAGCCTTACAGGGGCGAACACTGAAGCTTTCTTT. Translating it yields CASSLTGANTEAFF.

The genes are TRBV19 and TRBJ2-5; 8 nucleotides align to TRBD1. This CDR3 region has 15 residues. Germline V lookup: CDR1 LNHDA, CDR2 SQIVND (reference sequence). The J segment lost 0 bases and the V segment lost 3 bases, leaving 3 bases of the junction unmatched. The DNA of the CDR3 is TGTGCCAGTAGTATGGACAGGGATTACCAAGAGACCCAGTACTTC. It translates to CASSMDRDYQETQYF.

The J gene is TRBJ2-1, the V gene TRBV28; weak D call: TRBD2 (7 bases). The germline V gene encodes CDR1 MDHEN and CDR2 SYDVKM. V gave up 5 bases and J gave up 5 bases, with 16 bases separating them. The CDR3 has 15 residues. This CDR3 is CASSPWGGANNEQFF. DNA of the CDR3: TGTGCCAGCAGTCCTTGGGGGGGGGCAAACAATGAGCAGTTCTTC.

The gene calls are TRBV27 and TRBJ2-7; D call uncertain. CDR1 and CDR2 (germline): MNHEY, SMNVEV (reference sequence). This CDR3 contains 15 residues. Between the trimmed V and J ends, which lost 2 bases and 3 bases, there was a span of 14 bases. The CDR3 bases are TGTGCCAGCAGTTTAATCCCCCTGAGTTACTACGAGCAGTACTTC. It yields the protein CASSLIPLSYYEQYF.

Worth noting for this clone: In the same sample, other DNA sequences code for this CDR3. The J gene is TRBJ2-5, the V gene TRBV18; 8 nucleotides line up with TRBD1. This CDR3 is built from 14 residues. Germline CDR1 is KGHSH and CDR2 is LQKENI. Germline trimming cut 3 bases from V and 2 bases from J; bases unmatched to any gene: 2. The CDR3 spells CASSPGTGQETQYF. Here the CDR3 DNA reads TGTGCCAGCTCACCGGGGACAGGACAAGAGACCCAGTACTTC.

This clone is a singleton in its sample. The rearrangement joins TRBV27 to TRBJ1-6, with 7 bases identical to TRBD1. J lost 7 bases, V lost 7 bases, and 7 bases had no gene match. The CDR3 spans 14 residues. The germline CDR1 and CDR2 sequences are MNHEY and SMNVEV (reference sequence). The CDR3 region has the DNA TGTGCCAGCACCCCCGGGACAGCCAATTCACCCCTCCACTTT. Its protein is CASTPGTANSPLHF.